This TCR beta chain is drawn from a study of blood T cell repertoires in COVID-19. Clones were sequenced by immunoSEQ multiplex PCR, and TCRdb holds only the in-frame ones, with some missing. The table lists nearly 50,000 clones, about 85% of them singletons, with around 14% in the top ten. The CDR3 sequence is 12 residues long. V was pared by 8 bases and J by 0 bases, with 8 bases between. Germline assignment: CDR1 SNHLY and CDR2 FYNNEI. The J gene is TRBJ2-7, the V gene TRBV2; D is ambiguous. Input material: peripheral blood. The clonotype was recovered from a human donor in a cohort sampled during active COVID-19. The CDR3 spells CASSVSSYEQYF. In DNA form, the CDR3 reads TGTGCCAGCTCTGTCAGCTCCTACGAGCAGTACTTC. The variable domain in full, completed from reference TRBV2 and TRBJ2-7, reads EPEVTQTPSHQVTQMGQEVILRCVPISNHLYFYWYRQILGQKVEFLVSFYNNEISEKSEIFDDQFSVERPDGSNFTLKIRSTKLEDSAMYFCASSVSSYEQYFGPGTRLTVT.